The table lists the clone carrying this TCR beta chain with a count of one. This entry belongs to a study of blood T cell repertoires in COVID-19. This CDR3 contains 13 residues. J lost 10 bases, V lost 4 bases, and 7 bases had no gene match. Germline V gene lookup returns CDR1 SGHRS and CDR2 YFSETQ. TCRdb's copy holds only in-frame clones and misses some; the assay was immunoSEQ multiplex PCR. The table has about 33,000 clones, 70% to 90% seen once. Sequences were obtained from peripheral blood. This sequence was found in a man in his sixties with active COVID-19. The V call is TRBV5-1, the J call TRBJ2-1, with 8 bases matching TRBD1. CDR3 in DNA: TGCGCCAGCAGCCCGGGGACAGGTGGGGAGCAGTTCTTC. Its protein is CASSPGTGGEQFF. The full variable domain, in which reference TRBV5-1 and TRBJ2-1 provide the parts outside the CDR3, is KAGVTQTPRYLIKTRGQQVTLSCSPISGHRSVSWYQQTPGQGLQFLFEYFSETQRNKGNFPGRFSGRQFSNSRSEMNVSTLELGDSALYLCASSPGTGGEQFFGPGTRLTVL.